Listed here are 14 T cell receptor beta chains from one sample, sequenced in a study of blood T cell repertoires in COVID-19. Assay used: immunoSEQ multiplex PCR; TCRdb lists only in-frame clones, some missing. The sample consists of hundreds of thousands of clones, around 89% of them appearing once. The sequencing input was peripheral blood. Receptors were obtained from a woman in her 30s with acute or convalescent COVID-19.

The rearrangement joins TRBV24-1 to TRBJ2-7, with TRBD1 matching over 7 bases. The CDR3 contains 15 residues. Trimming removed 3 bases from V and 6 bases from J; junction bases left unmatched: 10. Germline-derived CDR1 and CDR2 are KGHDR and SFDVKD. The CDR3 sequence: CATSDTTGVTGEQYF. The CDR3 DNA follows: TGTGCCACCAGTGATACCACAGGGGTGACAGGCGAGCAGTACTTC.

The chain has TRBV18 and TRBJ1-2; tentatively, D is TRBD1 (5 bases). This CDR3 contains 14 residues. Germline assignment: CDR1 KGHSH and CDR2 LQKENI. Trimming cost V 3 bases and J 5 bases, with 13 bases left between them. The CDR3 DNA follows: TGTGCCAGCTCACCGCTACCTGACAGTTATGGCTACACCTTC. Translating it yields CASSPLPDSYGYTF.

A few counts support this clone. The V call is TRBV5-1, the J call TRBJ1-2, with D perhaps TRBD1 (5 bases). Trimming took off 0 bases at V and 3 bases at J, with 9 bases between the two ends. This CDR3 region has 14 residues. Looked up from germline, CDR1 is SGHRS and CDR2 is YFSETQ. CDR3 loop: CASSLAVGDYGYTF. The CDR3 DNA reads TGCGCCAGCAGCTTGGCGGTAGGGGACTATGGCTACACCTTC.

This chain links TRBV9 with TRBJ1-3, with TRBD1 matching 12 bases. Losses at the gene ends were 2 bases for V and 4 bases for J; bases not matched to a gene: 1. Germline V CDR1 and CDR2: SGDLS, YYNGEE. The CDR3 runs to 15 residues. CDR3 DNA sequence: TGTGCCAGCAGCGTTGGGACAGGGGGCGGAAACACCATATATTTT. It is translated as CASSVGTGGGNTIYF.

The rearrangement links TRBV6-1 to TRBJ1-1; no clear D. Germline V CDR1 and CDR2: MNHNS, SASEGT. This CDR3 region has 14 residues. V was pared by 3 bases and J by 1 base, with 9 bases between. CDR3 nucleotides: TGTGCCAGCAGTGATAGTCTAGCGAACACTGAAGCTTTCTTT. Encoded protein: CASSDSLANTEAFF.

In the case of this clone: The sample holds other DNA sequences that translate to the same CDR3. This chain joins TRBV2 and TRBJ2-7, with D possibly being TRBD1 (5 bases). V dropped 6 bases and J dropped 3 bases, with 15 bases sitting between them. The germline CDR1 and CDR2 sequences are SNHLY and FYNNEI. The CDR3 spans 14 residues. The CDR3 region has the DNA TGTGCCAGCAGCCCTCAGGGTGGGTACTACGAGCAGTACTTC. Its translation: CASSPQGGYYEQYF.

V gene TRBV19 combines with J gene TRBJ2-4; weak D call: TRBD1 (6 bases). The germline CDR1 and CDR2 sequences are LNHDA and SQIVND (reference sequence). Trimming cost V 9 bases and J 2 bases, with 17 bases left between them. The CDR3 contains 15 residues. This chain's CDR3 is CASPEPGHTKNIQYF. CDR3 nucleotides: TGTGCCAGCCCAGAACCGGGACACACCAAAAACATTCAGTACTTC. Combining the CDR3 with reference TRBV19 and TRBJ2-4 gives the whole variable domain DGGITQSPKYLFRKEGQNVTLSCEQNLNHDAMYWYRQDPGQGLRLIYYSQIVNDFQKGDIAEGYSVSREKKESFPLTVTSAQKNPTAFYLCASPEPGHTKNIQYFGAGTRLSVL.

This rearrangement joins TRBV11-3 to TRBJ2-1, with 10 bases that match TRBD2. The germline V gene has CDR1 SGHNT and CDR2 YENEEA. Trimming took 3 bases from V and 2 from J; bases not matched to a gene: 7. The CDR3 length is 17 residues. As DNA, the CDR3 is TGTGCCAGCAGCTTCAGGGCTAGCGGGGGCCCCTACAATGAGCAGTTCTTC. Its translation: CASSFRASGGPYNEQFF.

V is TRBV2 and J is TRBJ2-3, with 7 bases lining up with TRBD1. CDR1 is SNHLY, CDR2 FYNNEI, per germline. J lost 2 bases, V lost 7 bases, and 9 bases had no gene match. CDR3 length equals 15 residues. Here the CDR3 reads CASKGDRRPTDTQYF. CDR3 in DNA: TGTGCCAGCAAAGGGGACAGAAGACCCACAGATACGCAGTATTTT.

The chain recombines TRBV20-1 with TRBJ1-2; D remains unclear. V lost 7 bases to trimming and J lost 1 base, with 7 bases between them. Germline assignment: CDR1 DFQATT and CDR2 SNEGSKA (reference sequence). The CDR3 is made up of 11 amino acids. CDR3 DNA: TGCAGTGGGAGAGTTAACTATGGCTACACCTTC. This codes for CSGRVNYGYTF.

This chain connects TRBV9 to TRBJ2-3; no reliable D call. The CDR3 sequence is 12 residues long. Germline loops: CDR1 SGDLS, CDR2 YYNGEE. V was clipped by 0 bases and J by 8 bases, with 7 bases between them. The CDR3 nucleotides read TGTGCCAGCAGCGTAGTTCCGGGTACGCAGTATTTT. Amino acid sequence: CASSVVPGTQYF.

The rearrangement joins TRBV7-9 to TRBJ1-5; D remains unclear. From germline, CDR1 is SEHNR and CDR2 FQNEAQ (reference sequence). The CDR3 is made up of 17 amino acids. V was trimmed by 4 bases and J by 4 bases, leaving 20 bases between them. This chain's CDR3 is CASSYGGAGTLNQPQHF. The DNA for the CDR3 is TGTGCCAGCAGCTACGGCGGAGCGGGTACACTAAATCAGCCCCAGCATTTT.

V is TRBV20-1 and J is TRBJ2-3; no clear D. Germline assignment: CDR1 DFQATT and CDR2 SNEGSKA (reference sequence). The CDR3 has 14 residues. With 3 bases removed from V and 0 bases from J, the gap between germline ends came to 10 bases. In DNA, the CDR3 is TGCAGTGCTAGTGTTGCGGTTAGCACAGATACGCAGTATTTT. This codes for CSASVAVSTDTQYF.

The genes are TRBV6-5 and TRBJ1-1; 9 bases fit TRBD1. There are 14 residues in the CDR3. The germline CDR1 and CDR2 sequences are MNHEY and SVGAGI. J gave up 3 bases and V 5 bases, and 4 bases lay outside the gene matches. This chain's CDR3 is CASSTGGADTEAFF. CDR3 nucleotide sequence: TGTGCCAGCAGTACAGGGGGCGCAGACACTGAAGCTTTCTTT.